Here is one TCR beta chain with its context. The sample is drawn from a study of blood T cell repertoires in COVID-19. Authors' data handling: Estimates of nucleated cell counts were drawn from the amplification of reference gene primers. Clones were read by immunoSEQ multiplex PCR, and TCRdb kept only the in-frame ones, dropping some. Clonal size and the V and J genes are those of that table, whereas D and trimming came from the DNA. Counted here are just under 85,000 clones, approximately 86% occurring once; the ten biggest clones make up 7% to 9%. V was trimmed by 2 bases and J by 1 base, leaving 8 bases between them. Germline lookup yields CDR1 LNHNV and CDR2 YYDKDF (reference sequence). This CDR3 is 14 amino acids long.

The chain recombines TRBV15 with TRBJ1-1; weak D call: TRBD1 (5 bases). The source is an older man with active or convalescent COVID-19. The specimen was peripheral blood. The CDR3 loop reads CATSRFGQNTEAFF. In DNA, the CDR3 is TGTGCCACCAGCAGATTCGGACAGAACACTGAAGCTTTCTTT. The complete variable domain, with remaining parts taken from reference TRBV15 and TRBJ1-1, reads DAMVIQNPRYQVTQFGKPVTLSCSQTLNHNVMYWYQQKSSQAPKLLFHYYDKDFNNEADTPDNFQSRRPNTSFCFLDIRSPGLGDTAMYLCATSRFGQNTEAFFGQGTRLTVV.